Below are 13 T cell receptor beta chains sequenced from a single sample in a study of T cell responses to AZD1222 COVID-19 vaccine. Sequencing was performed with immunoSEQ multiplex PCR; in TCRdb, only in-frame clones are kept and a portion is missing. Here the sample spans approximately 190,000 clones, around 90% being singletons. Sequences were derived from peripheral blood, sampled on day 0 of AZD1222 vaccination. The receptors shown here come from an adult in good health.

The V call is TRBV27, the J call TRBJ1-2, with TRBD1 identical over 10 bases. V dropped 3 bases and J dropped 8; count of bases not matched to a gene: 9. The CDR3 consists of 15 residues. The germline CDR1 and CDR2 sequences are MNHEY and SMNVEV (reference sequence). The DNA for the CDR3 is TGTGCCAGCAGTTTCGGGACAGGGGTTCTGAGGGGCTACACCTTC. Its protein product is CASSFGTGVLRGYTF.

The gene calls are TRBV7-9 and TRBJ2-5; 7 bases agree with TRBD1. J lost 1 base, V lost 2 bases, and 4 bases had no gene match. This CDR3 is 15 amino acids long. CDR1 SEHNR and CDR2 FQNEAQ come from the germline V gene (reference sequence). The chain's CDR3 is CASSLQGDSQETQYF. CDR3 bases: TGTGCCAGCAGCTTACAAGGGGACAGCCAAGAGACCCAGTACTTC.

The rearrangement uses TRBV12-3 or TRBV12-4 and TRBJ1-1, with TRBD1 matching 8 bases. V was clipped by 1 base and J by 6 bases; unmatched bases: 1. The length of the CDR3 is 13 residues. CDR3 residues: CASSLVQGAEAFF. The CDR3 DNA follows: TGTGCCAGCAGTTTAGTACAGGGGGCTGAAGCTTTCTTT.

The J gene is TRBJ2-6, the V gene TRBV9; D uncertain. Trimming shortened V by 4 bases and J by 0 bases, and 8 bases separated the two germline ends. Germline loops: CDR1 SGDLS, CDR2 YYNGEE. The CDR3 is 15 residues long. The CDR3 is CASSPTNSGANVLTF. The CDR3 DNA follows: TGTGCCAGCAGCCCCACCAACTCTGGGGCCAACGTCCTGACTTTC.

The rearrangement uses TRBV29-1 and TRBJ1-2, with TRBD1 as a possible D gene (5 bases). The CDR3 extends over 13 amino acids. Per germline, CDR1 SQVTM and CDR2 ANQGSEA. V lost 4 bases, J lost 3 bases, and 12 bases lay in between. The CDR3 nucleotides read TGCAGCGTTGGGCGGGGGGTTGACTATGGCTACACCTTC. It is translated as CSVGRGVDYGYTF.

The V gene is TRBV28, the J gene TRBJ2-6; D might be TRBD1 (5 bases). Trimming shortened V by 9 bases and J by 4 bases, and 16 bases separated the two germline ends. The length of the CDR3 is 15 residues. Germline CDR1 MDHEN, CDR2 SYDVKM. The CDR3 sequence is CASDGRGSGANVLTF. CDR3 DNA sequence: TGTGCCAGTGACGGAAGGGGTTCAGGGGCCAACGTCCTGACTTTC. Variable domain in full (rest from reference TRBV28 and TRBJ2-6): DVKVTQSSRYLVKRTGEKVFLECVQDMDHENMFWYRQDPGLGLRLIYFSYDVKMKEKGDIPEGYSVSREKKERFSLILESASTNQTSMYLCASDGRGSGANVLTFGAGSRLTVL.

The genes are TRBV23-1 and TRBJ2-6; D perhaps matches TRBD1 (6 bases). TRBV23-1 carries the ORF label, with uncertain function. Trimming removed 8 bases from V and 1 base from J, with 30 bases in between. The CDR3 totals 21 residues. The CDR3 DNA follows: TGCGCCAGCGGGGGCATGAGGAAGTTCCCTCAAACCCCTTCTGGGGCCAACGTCCTGACTTTC. It encodes CASGGMRKFPQTPSGANVLTF.

V gene TRBV9 combines with J gene TRBJ2-4; 8 positions match TRBD1. With V trimmed by 1 base and J by 0 bases, 9 bases remained unmatched. The CDR3 covers 18 residues. Germline V CDR1 and CDR2: SGDLS, YYNGEE. CDR3 sequence reads: CASSVYPQGDLAKNIQYF. The CDR3 DNA sequence: TGTGCCAGCAGCGTATACCCACAGGGGGACCTAGCCAAAAACATTCAGTACTTC. Full variable domain (rest looked up from reference TRBV9 and TRBJ2-4): DSGVTQTPKHLITATGQRVTLRCSPRSGDLSVYWYQQSLDQGLQFLIQYYNGEERAKGNILERFSAQQFPDLHSELNLSSLELGDSALYFCASSVYPQGDLAKNIQYFGAGTRLSVL.

The chain recombines TRBV5-1 with TRBJ1-1; D gene uncertain. The germline V gene has CDR1 SGHRS and CDR2 YFSETQ. The V end was cut by 2 bases, the J end by 4 bases, with 15 bases between. CDR3 length: 15 amino acids. In DNA form, the CDR3 reads TGCGCCAGCAGCTTCTTTGAGGGCGCGAGCACTGAAGCTTTCTTT. Translating gives CASSFFEGASTEAFF.

The chain employs TRBV7-6 and TRBJ2-1, with 11 bases matching TRBD2. The length of the CDR3 is 17 residues. V lost 1 base and J lost 5; bases outside the gene matches: 7. Germline CDR1 and CDR2: SGHVS and FNYEAQ. The CDR3, as DNA: TGTGCCAGCAGCTTAGGTGGTAGCGGGAGGGCCAACAATGAGCAGTTCTTC. Encoded protein: CASSLGGSGRANNEQFF.

The gene calls are TRBV29-1 and TRBJ2-2; TRBD2 matches at 12 bases. This CDR3 is built from 13 residues. Trimming at V came to 4 bases and at J to 6 bases, leaving 0 bases not matched to a gene. CDR1 SQVTM and CDR2 ANQGSEA come from the germline V gene. This CDR3 is CSVGLAGAGELFF. The CDR3 DNA follows: TGCAGCGTTGGACTAGCGGGGGCCGGGGAGCTGTTTTTT.

This clone was recorded once. The V call is TRBV12-3 or TRBV12-4, the J call TRBJ2-7; D ambiguous. The CDR3 has 12 amino acids. Trimming took off 5 bases at V and 1 base at J, with 6 bases between the two ends. CDR3 sequence: CASSGQSYEQYF. The CDR3, as DNA: TGTGCCAGCAGTGGGCAATCCTACGAGCAGTACTTC.

This chain connects TRBV20-1 to TRBJ2-1; D is unclear. This CDR3 region has 11 residues. CDR1 and CDR2 from the germline V gene are DFQATT and SNEGSKA (reference sequence). Trimming pared 3 bases from V and 10 bases from J, leaving 10 bases between. CDR3 bases: TGCAGTGCTAGCCCCGGGTTGGAGCAGTTCTTC. This codes for CSASPGLEQFF.